This T cell receptor beta chain was identified during a study of regulatory T cells in long-lasting Graves disease (dated by TCRdb to the early 2020s). About the investigation overall: Antithyroid drugs had been taken for less than 3 months by newly diagnosed Graves' disease patients. Persistent Graves' disease patients were compared with newly diagnosed Graves' disease patients by peripheral blood TCR sequencing and RNA sequencing. The study took place in China and was registered as a clinical trial. TCR sequencing covered roughly 13 persistent and about 20 newly diagnosed Graves' disease patients, about 35 samples in total. The investigation overall reported the following: Persistent Graves' disease patients showed lower TCR Shannon entropy and fewer highly expanded clones than newly diagnosed patients, suggesting clonal expansion. A larger number of public clonotypes was shared among persistent patients (about 2,700) than among newly diagnosed patients (approximately 1,000). Sequencing and analysis were restricted to the TCR beta chain. The small sample size was acknowledged by the authors as a limitation that may reduce accuracy. Because the primary lesion, thyroid tissue, could not be accessed, the study looked at peripheral blood alone. TRBV28, TRBJ1-2 and TRBJ2-5 were preferentially used in persistent disease, while TRBV20-1 and TRBJ2-1 were favored in newly diagnosed disease.

Details on this clonotype: The target of this receptor is not known. No base quality values were provided; no much bigger clone lies one nucleotide off.

Germline trimming amounts to 6 bases on V and 0 bases on J, with 12 as the count of junction bases outside the gene matches. Spanning cysteine to phenylalanine, the CDR3 consists of 17 amino acids. Of the read, only the CDR3 DNA is kept; its 51 bases are in frame from base 1. The germline V gene (reference sequence) sets CDR1 to MNHEY and CDR2 to SMNVEV. This specimen's time point label, interpreted: newly diagnosed GD, antithyroid drugs for less than 3 months. RNA was extracted from PBMCs in TRIzol for both TCR sequencing and RNA sequencing. The diagnosis of Graves' disease followed American Thyroid Association guidelines. Recruitment of patients was carried out at an endocrinology department in Xi'an, China. Each patient gave approximately 10 milliliters of peripheral blood, collected in an EDTA anticoagulant tube. PBMCs were isolated by Ficoll Paque Plus density gradient separation without further T cell sorting. RNA quality was checked with an Agilent 2100 Bioanalyzer and agarose gel, and concentration with a NanoDrop 2000.

The library was obtained by multiplex PCR. The instrument given in TCRdb is Illumina HiSeq 4000. iRepertoire HTBI primers and Arm-PCR amplification of CDR3 regions were used to construct TCR beta libraries. Before sequencing, the PCR products went through gel purification. The original pipeline was this. Gene usage analysis of CDR3 amino acid clonotypes relied on the 60 or so TRBV and about 13 TRBJ segments identified across samples. Filtered high-quality paired reads were merged into contigs using COPE and FqMerger. BLAST was used to align contigs to the IMGT TRBV, TRBD and TRBJ reference genes, and CDR3 was defined following IMGT. Highly expanded clones were defined as clonotypes with a frequency above 0.1%. Repertoire diversity was measured by Shannon entropy, and V-J evenness by the Gini coefficient. A clonotype found in more than one individual was treated as public. Through fastp at Q25 and MiXCR, TCRdb rebuilt clones from the public reads, retaining in-frame beta chains. Every CDR3 protein is listed once, alongside the most common genes and DNA of its rows. TCRdb assigned the V and J calls; the authors' analysis was not used. The sample table shows hundreds of thousands of distinct CDR3 sequences, and about 14% are seen once. The top ten hold 10% of the sample.

The same sample was also studied in work on T cells in Graves' hyperthyroidism and ophthalmopathy. As noted in the second study: Stable Graves' hyperthyroidism was defined as no progression to ophthalmopathy during 18 months of follow-up. The hyperthyroidism patients were between 18 and 65 years old and newly diagnosed, with a disease duration of less than 2 months. The study excluded patients with uncontrolled infections, other autoimmune diseases, pregnancy or lactation. Diagnoses were established on the basis of clinical symptoms, serum thyroxine and TRAb, thyroid ultrasound, and orbital computed tomography. The first round of RT-PCR for the TCR CDR3 was performed with the HTBI primer set and the Qiagen OneStep RT-PCR kit. Most expanded thyroid clonotypes (frequency above 0.001) were also detected in blood, suggesting blood repertoires may reflect thyroid immune responses. Ophthalmopathy was separated from stable hyperthyroidism by a 13 V-J signature model, with just over 85% sensitivity and about 81% specificity obtained in cross-validation and 80%/75% obtained in testing. In validation, the model predicted progression to ophthalmopathy a median of about 5.9 months before onset, with roughly 70% sensitivity and just under 75% specificity. A discovery cohort of about 100 patients, roughly 45 with Graves' ophthalmopathy and approximately 60 with stable Graves' hyperthyroidism, was used to find distinguishing TCR V-J signatures. Whether ophthalmopathy could be predicted prospectively was tested in an independent validation cohort made up of 18 hyperthyroidism patients plus 17 patients who later progressed to ophthalmopathy. For training and testing, the 100 or so patients in the discovery cohort were randomly divided in a 7:3 ratio. The study also compared thyroid tissue and blood T-cell repertoires from a handful of Graves' hyperthyroidism patients. Following sampling, methimazole starting at 30 mg daily was given to hyperthyroidism patients, and high-dose intravenous methylprednisolone was given to ophthalmopathy patients. Libraries were constructed in a second round of multiplex PCR, after which size selection and purification were carried out. The libraries were sequenced on an Illumina HiSeq2000 using paired-end 100 bp reads. SOAPnuke was used to process the raw data, throwing out any read that contained adapters or uncalled bases, had a mean Phred below 15, or lacked an exact constant-primer or identifier match. High-quality paired reads were merged with COPE v1.2.5, and unique nucleotide sequences were defined as clonotypes. Clonotypes were aligned to IMGT TRBV, TRBD and TRBJ reference segments using MiTCR v1.1. Analysis was restricted to V-J combinations with a frequency above 0.0001, which covered 99.2% of repertoires. The TCS score was defined as F50 (clonal expansion) divided by E x V (chaos), with BLOSUM62-based TCRdist calculated between CDR3 peptides within each V-J. Welch's t-statistics and random forest reduced several hundred V-J features to around 14, which were used in a naive Bayes classifier (R e1071). Sample size was not statistically predetermined, and investigators were not blinded to group allocation. TCR Vbeta CDR3 sequencing of 120 to 150 peripheral blood samples (more than 40 ophthalmopathy, about 75 hyperthyroidism and 17 progressor patients) is reported in the paper.

This specimen consisted of peripheral blood mononuclear cells (PBMCs), obtained at new diagnosis, from a patient treated with antithyroid drugs. Recombination joined TRBV27 with TRBJ2-7, with 9 middle bases fitting TRBD1. The sequence derives from a man aged 25-45 years with Graves disease. Donor details come from another sample of the same person, matched by shared clones. The CDR3 protein: CASSSGQGSSNSYEQYF. The DNA sequence is given as TGTGCCAGCAGCTCTGGACAGGGGTCCTCGAACTCCTACGAGCAGTACTTC.